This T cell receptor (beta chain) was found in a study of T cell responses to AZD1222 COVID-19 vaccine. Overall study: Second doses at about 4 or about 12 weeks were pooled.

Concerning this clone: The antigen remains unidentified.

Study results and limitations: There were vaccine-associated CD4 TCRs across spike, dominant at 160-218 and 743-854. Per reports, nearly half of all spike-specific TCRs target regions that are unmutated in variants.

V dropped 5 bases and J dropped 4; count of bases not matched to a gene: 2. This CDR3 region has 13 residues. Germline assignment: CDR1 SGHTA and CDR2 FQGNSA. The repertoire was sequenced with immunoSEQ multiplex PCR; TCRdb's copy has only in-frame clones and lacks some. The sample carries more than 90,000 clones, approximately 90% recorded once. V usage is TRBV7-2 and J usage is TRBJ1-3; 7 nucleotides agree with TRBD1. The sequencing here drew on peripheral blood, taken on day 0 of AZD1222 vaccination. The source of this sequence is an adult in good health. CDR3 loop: CASSPDRGNTIYF. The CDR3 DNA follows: TGTGCCAGCAGCCCGGACAGGGGAAACACCATATATTTT. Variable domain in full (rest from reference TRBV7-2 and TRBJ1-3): GAGVSQSPSNKVTEKGKDVELRCDPISGHTALYWYRQSLGQGLEFLIYFQGNSAPDKSGLPSDRFSAERTGGSVSTLTIQRTQQEDSAVYLCASSPDRGNTIYFGEGSWLTVV.